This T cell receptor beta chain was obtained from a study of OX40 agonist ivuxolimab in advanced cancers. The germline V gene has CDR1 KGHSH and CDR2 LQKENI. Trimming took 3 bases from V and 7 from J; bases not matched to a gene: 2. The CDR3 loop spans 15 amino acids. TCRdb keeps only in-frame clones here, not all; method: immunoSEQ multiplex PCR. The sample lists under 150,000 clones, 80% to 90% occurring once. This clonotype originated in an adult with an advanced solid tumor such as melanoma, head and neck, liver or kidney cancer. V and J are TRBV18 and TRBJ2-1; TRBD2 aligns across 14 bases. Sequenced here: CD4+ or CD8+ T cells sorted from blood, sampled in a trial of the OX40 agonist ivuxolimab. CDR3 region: CASSPGTSGGNEQFF. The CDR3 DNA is TGTGCCAGCTCACCCGGGACTAGCGGGGGAAATGAGCAGTTCTTC.